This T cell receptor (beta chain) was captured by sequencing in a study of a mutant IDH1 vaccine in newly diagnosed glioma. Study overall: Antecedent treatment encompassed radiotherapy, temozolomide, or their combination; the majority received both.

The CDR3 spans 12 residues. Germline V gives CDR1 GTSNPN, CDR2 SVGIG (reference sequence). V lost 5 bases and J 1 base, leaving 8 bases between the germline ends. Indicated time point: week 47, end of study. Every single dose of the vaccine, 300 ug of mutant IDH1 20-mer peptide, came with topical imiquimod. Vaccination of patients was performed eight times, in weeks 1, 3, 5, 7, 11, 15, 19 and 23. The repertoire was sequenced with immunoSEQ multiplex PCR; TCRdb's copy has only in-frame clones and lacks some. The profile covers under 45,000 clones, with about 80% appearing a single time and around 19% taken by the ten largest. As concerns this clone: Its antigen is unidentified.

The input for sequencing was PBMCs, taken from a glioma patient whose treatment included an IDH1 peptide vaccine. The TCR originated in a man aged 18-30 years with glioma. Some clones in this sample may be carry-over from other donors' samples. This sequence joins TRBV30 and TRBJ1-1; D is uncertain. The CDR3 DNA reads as TGTGCCTGGTGTTGGGAGAACACTGAAGCTTTCTTT. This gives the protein CAWCWENTEAFF.